This T cell receptor beta chain appears in the sequencing data of a study of beta chain features in type 1 diabetes. Regarding the study as a whole: The influence of HLA type on TCRB rearrangement stayed undetermined. Comparison showed that naive, central memory and Treg TCRB repertoires appeared more similar among patients than among healthy donors.

The whole isolated RNA underwent reverse transcription, so sequencing captured expressed TCRB transcripts. Assay: immunoSEQ multiplex PCR; the TCRdb copy retains only in-frame clones and omits some. Of around 240,000 clones listed, around 65% are singletons. As concerns this clone: Its antigen is as yet unknown.

The CDR3 consists of 14 residues. The V and J ends lost 6 bases and 8 bases respectively, with 23 bases between them. Germline CDR1 reads GTSNPN; CDR2 reads SVGIG (reference sequence). Sequencing was carried out using naive CD4+ T cells from blood. The chain links TRBV30 to TRBJ2-7; D is possibly TRBD1 or TRBD2 (5 bases each). This receptor was identified in a young man in good health. The CDR3 DNA follows: TGTGCCTGTCAGCTAGCCGGGACGGCGAAGAAGCAGTACTTC. It encodes CACQLAGTAKKQYF.